These 5 T cell receptor beta chains originate from one sample sequenced in a study of blood T cell repertoires in COVID-19. Assay: immunoSEQ multiplex PCR; the TCRdb copy retains only in-frame clones and omits some. The sample yields more than 200,000 clones, just over 85% seen once. The sequencing sample was made of peripheral blood. All receptors come from a man older than 75 with acute or convalescent COVID-19.

The J gene is TRBJ1-6, the V gene TRBV10-2; D remains ambiguous. CDR3 length: 13 amino acids. From germline, CDR1 is WSHSY and CDR2 SAAADI. Trimming took 4 bases from V and 7 from J, leaving 8 bases between them. CDR3 residues: CASSVRLNSPLHF. The CDR3, as DNA: TGCGCCAGCAGTGTACGCCTAAATTCACCCCTCCACTTT.

The gene calls are TRBV7-3 and TRBJ2-2; D is ambiguous. This CDR3 is 13 amino acids long. Germline V gene sequence: CDR1 SGHTA, CDR2 FQGTGA. Between the trimmed V and J ends, which lost 5 bases and 4 bases, there was a span of 8 bases. CDR3 bases: TGTGCCAGCAGCCCCGAGCCCACCGGGGAGCTGTTTTTT. It codes for CASSPEPTGELFF.

This clone is a singleton in its sample. The chain is built from TRBV12-5 and TRBJ1-4, with D maybe TRBD1 (5 bases). The CDR3 spans 17 residues. V dropped 10 bases and J dropped 8 bases, with 29 bases sitting between them. From germline, CDR1 is LGHNT and CDR2 FRNRAP. In nucleotides, the CDR3 is TGTGCTAACCCGGCGGGGGTCTTCTTGTTGTGGATCGAAAAACTGTTTTTT. Translated, it gives CANPAGVFLLWIEKLFF.

The chain combines TRBV5-4 with TRBJ2-5; TRBD2 matches at 8 bases. Germline V CDR1 and CDR2: SGHNT, YYREEE (reference sequence). Trimming removed 3 bases from V and 1 base from J; junction bases left unmatched: 2. The CDR3 is made up of 14 amino acids. The CDR3 DNA follows: TGTGCCAGCAGCTCCGGGACTAGCCAAGAGACCCAGTACTTC. It translates to CASSSGTSQETQYF.

The chain joins TRBV5-1 to TRBJ1-5; possibly TRBD1 for D (6 bases). From germline, CDR1 is SGHRS and CDR2 YFSETQ. Trimming pared 3 bases from V and 7 bases from J, leaving 11 bases between. CDR3 length equals 13 residues. CDR3 bases: TGCGCCAGCAGCTGGGAGGGGGGGCAGCCCCAGCATTTT. Its protein product is CASSWEGGQPQHF.